This TCR beta chain was observed in a study of T-cell reconstitution after alpha-beta-depleted transplantation in children. As to this clonotype: Its antigen is still unknown.

Preparing the TCRbeta library involved the use of unique molecular identifiers. TCRdb used MiXCR to reprocess the PCR reads, holding one entry per CDR3 protein. The sample consists of 300,000 to 400,000 distinct CDR3 sequences, more than 20% of them appearing once. Study-wide points: Expanded clones from the graft, numbering several hundred, reportedly supplied alpha-beta T cells about two months after transplant. Some patients owed their high day-60 TCRbeta diversity to surviving recipient T cells and thymic progenitors. The authors attributed T-cell counts and diversity one year after transplant mostly to newly produced T cells.

The V gene's germline CDR1 is DFQATT and CDR2 SNEGSKA (reference sequence). The CDR3 runs 14 residues. V was clipped by 2 bases and J by 5 bases, with 14 bases between them. The chain uses TRBV20-1 and TRBJ2-3; D is perhaps TRBD2 (6 bases). Sequencing used PBMCs, mostly from graft donor cells, obtained 180 days after TCRalphabeta/CD19-depleted stem cell transplant. This receptor was identified in a male patient younger than 18 who had a stem cell transplant for acute lymphoblastic leukemia, so the T cells may come from the graft donor. For the CDR3, the DNA is TGCAGTGCTAGACCGGGAGAGGGGCGAGATACGCAGTATTTT. Translation gives CSARPGEGRDTQYF.